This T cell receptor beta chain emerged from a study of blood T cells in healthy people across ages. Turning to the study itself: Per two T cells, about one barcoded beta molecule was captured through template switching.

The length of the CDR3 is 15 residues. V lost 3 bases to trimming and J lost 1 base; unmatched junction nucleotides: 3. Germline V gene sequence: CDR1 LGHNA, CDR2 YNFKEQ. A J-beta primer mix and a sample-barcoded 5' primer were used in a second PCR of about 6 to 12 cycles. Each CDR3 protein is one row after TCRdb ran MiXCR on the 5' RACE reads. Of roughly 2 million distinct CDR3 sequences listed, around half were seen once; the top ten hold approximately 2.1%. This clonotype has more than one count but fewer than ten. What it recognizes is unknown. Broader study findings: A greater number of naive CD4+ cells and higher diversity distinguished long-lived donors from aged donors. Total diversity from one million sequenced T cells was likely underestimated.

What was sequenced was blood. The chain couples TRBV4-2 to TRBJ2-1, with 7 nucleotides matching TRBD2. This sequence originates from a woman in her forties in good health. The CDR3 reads CASSHIGGSYNEQFF. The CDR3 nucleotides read TGTGCCAGCAGCCATATCGGGGGGTCCTACAATGAGCAGTTCTTC.